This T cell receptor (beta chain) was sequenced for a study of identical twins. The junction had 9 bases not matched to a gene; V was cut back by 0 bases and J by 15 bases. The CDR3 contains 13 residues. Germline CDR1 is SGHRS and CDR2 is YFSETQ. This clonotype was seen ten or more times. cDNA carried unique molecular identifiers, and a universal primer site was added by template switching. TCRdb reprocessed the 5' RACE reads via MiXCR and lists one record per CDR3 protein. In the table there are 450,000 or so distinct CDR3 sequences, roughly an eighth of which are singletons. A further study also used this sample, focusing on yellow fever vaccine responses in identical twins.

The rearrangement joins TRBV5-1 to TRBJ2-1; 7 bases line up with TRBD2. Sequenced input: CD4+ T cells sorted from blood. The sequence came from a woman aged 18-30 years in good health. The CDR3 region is CASSLEPSGGRFF. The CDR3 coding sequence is TGCGCCAGCAGCTTGGAACCTAGCGGAGGACGGTTCTTC.